A selection of T cell receptor beta chains follows, all from one sample in a study of cytomegalovirus exposure and HLA in healthy donors. Clones were sequenced by immunoSEQ multiplex PCR, and TCRdb holds only the in-frame ones, with some missing. The sample includes tens of thousands of clones, 63% of them seen just once. The specimen sequenced was PBMCs. The source is a woman in her 30s in good health and CMV-seronegative. CDR3s include the opening cysteine and the closing phenylalanine or tryptophan. The D gene is left open where the match is weak. Where a row states a size, it is once, few, many or the class of an expanded clone; other rows omit it.

V gene	clone size	J gene	D gene	CDR3 DNA	CDR3 protein
TRBV27	.	TRBJ1-2	.	TGTGCCAGCAGCTCAGGGTACGATTATGGCTACACCTTC	CASSSGYDYGYTF
TRBV6-5	.	TRBJ1-3	.	TGTGCCAGTGCGGGGACGGTGAGCTCTGGAAACACCATATATTTT	CASAGTVSSGNTIYF
TRBV7-9	.	TRBJ2-2	TRBD2	TGTGCCAGCAGCCCGACTAGCGGGTTACCCGGGGAGCTGTTTTTT	CASSPTSGLPGELFF
TRBV5-1	.	TRBJ2-7	TRBD2	TGCGCCAGTAGACTCGGGACTAGCGGGATCTACGAGCAGTACTTC	CASRLGTSGIYEQYF
TRBV10-3	.	TRBJ2-7	.	TGTGCCATCAGTGGGATCCGGGACAAGTCCTACGAGCAGTACTTC	CAISGIRDKSYEQYF
TRBV28	.	TRBJ1-2	TRBD1	TGTGCCAGCGTCCCCAGGGGGTGGTATGGCTACACCTTC	CASVPRGWYGYTF
TRBV7-7	.	TRBJ2-5	TRBD1	TGTGCCAGCAGCAAACAGGGGGCTGAGACCCAGTACTTC	CASSKQGAETQYF
TRBV7-6	once	TRBJ2-1	TRBD2	TGTGCCAGCAGCTTGGGGACACTTAGCGGGAGGGCTGACAATGAGCAGTTCTTC	CASSLGTLSGRADNEQFF
TRBV5-8	.	TRBJ1-3	.	TGTGCCAGCAGCTTCGTCTCTGGAAACACCATATATTTT	CASSFVSGNTIYF
TRBV5-1	.	TRBJ2-7	TRBD1	TGCGCCAGCAGCGCTGGACAGGGGAAGTACGAGCAGTACTTC	CASSAGQGKYEQYF
TRBV6-1	few	TRBJ2-5	TRBD1	TGTGCCAGCAGTTGGACAGGGAGGGAGACCCAGTACTTC	CASSWTGRETQYF
TRBV23-1	.	TRBJ1-2	TRBD1	TGCGCCAGCAGTCAATCAATGACAGGGAACTATGGCTACACCTTC	CASSQSMTGNYGYTF
TRBV10-3	.	TRBJ1-2	TRBD1	TGTGCCACCGCGGGACAGGGGGAAGGAGACTATGGCTACACCTTC	CATAGQGEGDYGYTF
TRBV7-9	.	TRBJ1-3	.	TGTGCCAGCAGCTTCCCGGGTTATGGAAACACCATATATTTT	CASSFPGYGNTIYF
TRBV7-2	.	TRBJ1-2	.	TGTGCCAGCAGCTCGGAGAGACAGGTTTGGAACTATGGCTACACCTTC	CASSSERQVWNYGYTF
TRBV7-9	.	TRBJ2-2	TRBD2	TGTGCCAGCAGCGTATCGGCTAGCGGCCAAACCGGGGAGCTGTTTTTT	CASSVSASGQTGELFF
TRBV5-1	.	TRBJ2-1	.	TGCGCCAGCAGCCCGGACAACGTCAATGAGCAGTTCTTC	CASSPDNVNEQFF
TRBV19	once	TRBJ2-3	.	TGTGCCAGTAGTAGGCAGGGCACAGATACGCAGTATTTT	CASSRQGTDTQYF
TRBV5-1	few	TRBJ2-1	TRBD2	TGCGCCAGCAGCTCAGATACGAGCGGGGGCTACAATGAGCAGTTCTTC	CASSSDTSGGYNEQFF
TRBV19	.	TRBJ1-6	TRBD1	TGTGCCAGTAGTAGGGGACAGGGGGCTAATAATTCACCCCTCCACTTT	CASSRGQGANNSPLHF
TRBV7-6	.	TRBJ2-1	.	TGTGCCAGCAGCTTGGGCATAGTCAATGAGCAGTTCTTC	CASSLGIVNEQFF
TRBV10-3	.	TRBJ2-1	.	TGTGCCATCTACTCCCCTGCCCTCTACAATGAGCAGTTCTTC	CAIYSPALYNEQFF
TRBV28	.	TRBJ2-2	TRBD2	TGTGCCAGCAGTACCCGTAGCGGGAGCTCACCCGGGGAGCTGTTTTTT	CASSTRSGSSPGELFF
TRBV5-6	.	TRBJ1-2	.	TGTGCCAGCAGCCTCTATAGTGGCTACACCTTC	CASSLYSGYTF
TRBV19	.	TRBJ2-1	TRBD2	TGTGCCAGTAGTTCGACGCCATTAGCGGGAGGAACCTACAATGAGCAGTTCTTC	CASSSTPLAGGTYNEQFF
TRBV11-1	.	TRBJ1-1	.	TGTGCCAGCAGCTTAGGGCGGGCAGACACTGAAGCTTTCTTT	CASSLGRADTEAFF
TRBV2	.	TRBJ2-4	.	TGTGCCAGCAGTGAACGCGGACAGCGGCTGCTAGCCAAAAACATTCAGTACTTC	CASSERGQRLLAKNIQYF
TRBV19	.	TRBJ1-2	.	TGTGCCAGTACCCTTGGAGGGGGGGACTACACCTTC	CASTLGGGDYTF
TRBV29-1	.	TRBJ1-1	.	TGCAGCGCCGAAAGGTGGGCCAGGGACACTGAAGCTTTCTTT	CSAERWARDTEAFF
TRBV5-1	.	TRBJ1-4	TRBD1	TGCGCCAGCAGCGACTCCGGGACAGTCGATGAAAAACTGTTTTTT	CASSDSGTVDEKLFF
TRBV28	.	TRBJ2-7	TRBD2	TGTGCCAGCAGTTTATTGTTTGGCGGGAGGTACGAGCAGTACTTC	CASSLLFGGRYEQYF
TRBV12-5	few	TRBJ2-1	TRBD2	TGTGCTAGTGGTTTCCGTATCACAGAATTTTTCGGGGGGAGCTCCTACAATGAGCAGTTCTTC	CASGFRITEFFGGSSYNEQFF
TRBV10-1	.	TRBJ1-2	.	TGCGCCAGCAGTGAGTCGAGGATTGACTATGGCTACACCTTC	CASSESRIDYGYTF
TRBV5-1	.	TRBJ1-5	.	TGCGCCAGCAGCTTGGTACCGGGGAACCAGCCCCAGCATTTT	CASSLVPGNQPQHF
TRBV28	once	TRBJ1-6	TRBD1	TGTGCCAGCAGTTTAAGACAGGGAGAGTCACCCCTCCACTTT	CASSLRQGESPLHF
TRBV10-1	.	TRBJ2-3	.	TGCGCCAGCTCATCGGCGGATACTAGCACAGATACGCAGTATTTT	CASSSADTSTDTQYF
TRBV27	.	TRBJ1-3	.	TGTGCCAACTTGAGGTTCTCTGGAAACACCATATATTTT	CANLRFSGNTIYF
TRBV2	.	TRBJ2-7	TRBD1	TGTGCCAGCATACGGACAGGGGGGCACGAGCAGTACTTC	CASIRTGGHEQYF
TRBV6-6	few	TRBJ2-7	.	TGTGCCAGCAGTCAGGGCCCTACCTACGAGCAGTACTTC	CASSQGPTYEQYF
TRBV19	few	TRBJ1-1	.	TGTGCCAGTAGTATAACGTCAGGGTCCAACACTGAAGCTTTCTTT	CASSITSGSNTEAFF
TRBV2	few	TRBJ1-4	TRBD1	TGTGCCAGCAGTGGGGACAGCCGAGAAAAACTGTTTTTT	CASSGDSREKLFF
TRBV7-2	.	TRBJ2-3	TRBD1	TGTGCCAGCAGCTTAACGGGACAGGGTGGGACAGATACGCAGTATTTT	CASSLTGQGGTDTQYF
TRBV2	.	TRBJ2-3	TRBD2	TGTGCCAGCAGTCTCGGTAGCGGGAGGAGTACAGATACGCAGTATTTT	CASSLGSGRSTDTQYF
TRBV7-9	.	TRBJ2-6	.	TGTGCCAGCTCGCGTCTCTCTGGGGCCAACGTCCTGACTTTC	CASSRLSGANVLTF
TRBV19	.	TRBJ2-1	TRBD1	TGTGCCAGTAGATACAGGGGAAGAGAGTACAATGAGCAGTTCTTC	CASRYRGREYNEQFF
TRBV5-5	once	TRBJ2-3	.	TGTGCCAGCAGCTTGGTGTGGGCCACAGATACGCAGTATTTT	CASSLVWATDTQYF
TRBV4-2	.	TRBJ2-3	TRBD2	TGTGCCAGCAGCCAAGAGGTGGCGGGGGGGATTGATACGCAGTATTTT	CASSQEVAGGIDTQYF
TRBV7-9	few	TRBJ1-1	.	TGTGCCAGCAGCCCCCAGGGCTCCACTGAAGCTTTCTTT	CASSPQGSTEAFF
TRBV9	.	TRBJ2-5	.	TGTGCCAGCAGCGAAGGGGGAGAGACCCAGTACTTC	CASSEGGETQYF
TRBV5-1	few	TRBJ2-7	.	TGCGCCAGCAGCAGTAGTGGTACCTACGAGCAGTACTTC	CASSSSGTYEQYF
TRBV7-9	.	TRBJ1-1	.	TGTGCCAGCAGCTTAGTCCCGGGCACTGAAGCTTTCTTT	CASSLVPGTEAFF